The sequence of this TCR beta chain was determined in a study of cytomegalovirus exposure and HLA in healthy donors (dated by TCRdb to the late 2010s). In terms of the full investigation: In an earlier analysis of several hundred of the donors, around 290 Gb of sequence data and 95 million to 130 million unique TCR beta sequences from about 190 million T cells were reported. In an earlier analysis of around 540 of the donors, high-throughput TCR beta sequencing was used to judge whether each TCR beta V gene segment behaved as functional or pseudogenic. Roughly 5 DR-DQ haplotypes were treated as single units for association and clustering because of strong linkage in the cohort. In a later genetic analysis, genome-wide SNP genotypes for about 55% of the roughly 700 donors were used, and that subset was treated as a discovery cohort. Across roughly 420 genotyped donors of the cohort, an average of about 220,000 unique TCR beta nucleotide sequences per donor were sequenced, and roughly 18% of those sequences were non-productive. To predict cytomegalovirus infection status, the study brought together high-throughput TCR immunosequencing, statistical association of individual TCRs with disease status, and machine learning. All discovery cohort repertoires had been generated on a single sequencing platform. Of the roughly 400 genotyped donors, approximately 80% were placed in the genetic ancestry cluster associated with self-reported Caucasian donors. The study profiled the T cell repertoires of about 640 subjects by immunosequencing and related them to cytomegalovirus serostatus. The study was designed to test whether signatures of past pathogen exposure could be identified by cataloging public T cell receptors. HLA typing included class I and class II loci at four-digit resolution. The later analysis used no new phenotypic data to find candidate immune exposures, relying instead on TCR beta sequences and their occurrence across donors. The number of donors typed differed by locus, with 629-630 for A, B, C, DRB1 and DQB1, around 500 for DQA1, over 600 for DPA1, and over 400 for DPB1. An early release that covered around 590 HLA-typed donors contained around 300 gigabases of sequencing data and tens of millions of unique TCR sequences. Besides the first cohort of hundreds of subjects, a separate validation cohort made up of over 100 different subjects was used. A later analysis re-examined previously published TCR beta repertoires from more than 550 donors and added high-resolution HLA genotyping to investigate patterns of TCR occurrence. Alongside the repertoire data, information on donor age, sex, ethnicity and CMV serostatus was compiled. Study-level results and caveats: A cluster of highly shared sequence variants was judged likely to represent a technical artifact of the sequencing pipeline. In both the original and validation cohorts, the classifier was reported to diagnose cytomegalovirus status with high specificity and sensitivity. The only immune exposure information available for the cohort was CMV serostatus. Sequencing depth was assumed to be roughly uniform across donors in the presence/absence analyses, though that assumption may not hold. A further reported finding was that TCR beta sequences accurately predicted the HLA-A and HLA-B alleles for most subjects in the first cohort. In a later genetic analysis, fewer N-insertions in productive TCRs were reported among donors in an Asian-associated ancestry cluster than the roughly 700-donor mean. An association between a missense DCLRE1C variant and V-gene and J-gene trimming of TCR beta chains was found in a later genetic analysis and replicated in an independent cohort. A few of the identified cytomegalovirus-associated TCR beta chains were confirmed in vitro to be specific for cytomegalovirus antigens. A later analysis found that HLA-associated TCR beta chains were more clonally expanded and had lower generation probabilities than equally common non-associated chains. In a later analysis, TCR association rates were found to vary across HLA loci, with the most associated TCRs seen for DRB1 alleles and the fewest for HLA-C alleles. At a false discovery rate of 0.05, a later analysis linked 15,000 to 20,000 TCR beta sequences to specific HLA alleles. According to the authors, the approach could potentially be generalized to other disease states and immunological phenotypes. A later analysis found that most CMV-associated TCR beta chains appeared HLA-restricted, with HLA associations seemingly driven largely by CMV exposure. Most TCR sequences were seen in very few donors, while some public TCRs were found in many individuals. A later analysis reported that several top co-occurrence clusters appeared linked to parvovirus B19, influenza, CMV and Epstein-Barr virus. This cohort had only TCR beta chains sequenced, and the lack of alpha or paired-chain data limited which features could be detected. Because some donors lacked HLA typing at each locus, the association tests relied only on the typed subset. Assigning TCR associations to individual alleles was difficult when HLA alleles, especially DR and DQ, strongly co-occurred. In an earlier analysis of over 550 of the donors, most TCR beta V segments were observed in productive rearrangements about 87% or about 30% of the time, broadly matching IMGT annotations. Correlated functional status among segregating V segments might be attributable to linkage disequilibrium, but an unknown experimental factor could not be ruled out. Roughly 17 rarely observed V segments, including chromosome 9 orphons, were excluded from the earlier analysis of some 590 of the donors because counts were too low. The study gave a list of roughly 150 TCR beta chains associated with cytomegalovirus. Some IMGT-functional V segments, including TRBV6-2 and TRBV6-3, could not be told apart with the 87-base-pair reads, so those segments were excluded.

Worth noting for this clone: The target of this receptor is not known. The sample holds no much larger clone one base away, and base qualities are not on file.

From its cysteine to its phenylalanine, the CDR3 spans 15 amino acids. The entry retains the CDR3 DNA only, 45 bases that are in frame from base 1. CDR1 MNHEY and CDR2 SMNVEV were looked up in the germline V gene (reference sequence). At the junction V is shortened by 2 bases and J by 5 bases, with 15 bases in between. Preparation of the library involved the immunoSEQ multiplex PCR assay. The multiplex PCR relied on a mix of 60 forward primers for TCR Vbeta segments and 13 reverse primers for TCR Jbeta segments. A multiplex PCR assay on genomic DNA amplified the CDR3 region of rearranged TCR beta genes. On the Illumina HiSeq System, the amplified TCR beta libraries were sequenced as 87-base-pair reads. The original methods were these. In a later analysis, tens of millions of unique TCR beta chains were counted across the approximately 640 repertoires, and around 10 million of these chains were shared by at least two donors. To remove PCR and sequencing errors, raw reads were error-corrected and collapsed into unique sequences using a nearest-neighbor algorithm that merged closely related sequences. V, D and J gene segments were assigned by aligning CDR3 sequences to IMGT reference sequences. For a sequence to be retained, at least a six-nucleotide match to both a V gene segment and a J gene segment was required. A rearrangement counted as productive if the CDR3 had no stop codons and remained in frame with V and J, and every other rearrangement counted as non-productive. Following IMGT convention, CDR3 was defined as the stretch from the second conserved V-encoded cysteine to the conserved J-encoded phenylalanine. In an earlier analysis of more than 550 of the donors, sequences lacking an unambiguous match to a single V gene segment were excluded. An earlier analysis of fewer than 750 of the donors classified V segments as functional when productive rearrangements were above 56.7% and as segregating when the standard deviation between donors was above 5%. A statistical classification framework was developed to diagnose cytomegalovirus status using the catalog of TCR beta chain sequences. In a later analysis, TCR nucleotide sequences were compared against IMGT/GENE-DB human TR gene sequences so that V and J genes could be assigned. In a later analysis, CDR3 sequences and most-parsimonious VDJ recombination scenarios were assigned using the TCRdist pipeline. A later analysis defined each TCR beta chain by its CDR3 amino acid sequence plus V-gene family, and excluded reads lacking a unique V-gene family. To address suspected cross-contamination and a sequencing artifact, a later analysis removed roughly 640 highly shared, low-generation-probability nucleotide sequences. In a later analysis, a clonal expansion index was calculated for each public chain from normalized within-repertoire ranks of inferred template counts. A later analysis computed generation probabilities with a VDJ recombination model fitted to out-of-frame rearrangements, and checked the results against IGoR. A later analysis scored TCR-TCR, TCR-HLA and TCR-CMV co-occurrence with hypergeometric tests, applying a repertoire-size bias correction to TCR pairs. To estimate false discovery rates, a later analysis permuted the HLA or CMV assignments 20 times. A later analysis grouped co-occurring TCRs with DBSCAN, adding TCRdist sequence similarity when clustering within HLA-allele-positive subsets. Repertoires with fewer than 30,000 or more than 120,000 public chains were left out of co-occurrence clustering, as were four to six repertoires with anomalous nucleotide sharing. TCRdb carries this immuneACCESS record with in-frame sequences only. Its versions omit some clonotypes, under half of them owing to an unresolved V gene in the studies checked, with the rest unexplained. V, J and clone size reflect that table, while D and trimming were determined from the DNA. In all, the sample holds fewer than 250,000 clones, and around 80% of those were seen once. The ten largest clones add up to 0.22% of the sample.

In total, over 600 healthy bone marrow donors made up the cohort. At the time of sampling, all cohort members were nominally healthy, though unrecorded immune exposures were likely present. The donor tested CMV seronegative and was one of the 352 seronegative cohort members. Every donor gave a peripheral blood sample, and the peripheral blood mononuclear cells from that sample were used for TCR beta sequencing. Genomic DNA extraction from the blood cell samples was performed with the Qiagen DNeasy Blood Extraction Kit. Sequences were obtained from PBMCs. The rearrangement joined TRBV27 to TRBJ1-2, and possibly TRBD1, on 5 matching bases. The clonotype comes from a girl aged 2-9 years in good health and CMV-seronegative. The CDR3: CASSLMGRVGYGYTF. At the DNA level, the sequence is TGTGCCAGCAGTTTAATGGGCAGGGTAGGATATGGCTACACCTTC.